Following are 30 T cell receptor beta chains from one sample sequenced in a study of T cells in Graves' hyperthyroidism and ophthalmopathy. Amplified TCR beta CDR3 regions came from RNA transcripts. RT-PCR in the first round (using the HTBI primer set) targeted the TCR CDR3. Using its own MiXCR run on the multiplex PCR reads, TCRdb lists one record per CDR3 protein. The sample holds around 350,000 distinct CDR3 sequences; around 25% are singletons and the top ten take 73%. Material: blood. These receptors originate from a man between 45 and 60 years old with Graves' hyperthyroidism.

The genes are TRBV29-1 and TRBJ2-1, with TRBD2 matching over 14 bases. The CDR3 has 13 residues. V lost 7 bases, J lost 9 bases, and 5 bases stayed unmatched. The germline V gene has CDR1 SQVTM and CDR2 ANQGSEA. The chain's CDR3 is CSDRLAGGPEQFF. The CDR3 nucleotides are TGCAGCGATCGACTAGCGGGAGGGCCTGAGCAGTTCTTC.

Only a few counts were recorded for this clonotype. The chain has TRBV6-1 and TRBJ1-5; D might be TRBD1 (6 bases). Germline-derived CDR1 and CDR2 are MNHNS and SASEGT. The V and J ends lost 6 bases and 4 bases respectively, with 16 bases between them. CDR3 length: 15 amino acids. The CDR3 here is CASSLTGTGNQPQHF. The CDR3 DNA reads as TGTGCCAGCAGCCTTACAGGGACCGGGAATCAGCCCCAGCATTTT.

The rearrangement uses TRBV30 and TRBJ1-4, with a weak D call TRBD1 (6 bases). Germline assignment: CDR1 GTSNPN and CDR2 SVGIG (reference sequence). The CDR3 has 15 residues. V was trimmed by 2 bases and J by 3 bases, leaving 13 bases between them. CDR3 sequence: CAWSKEGGANEKLFF. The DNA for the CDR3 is TGTGCCTGGAGTAAGGAGGGGGGGGCTAATGAAAAACTGTTTTTT.

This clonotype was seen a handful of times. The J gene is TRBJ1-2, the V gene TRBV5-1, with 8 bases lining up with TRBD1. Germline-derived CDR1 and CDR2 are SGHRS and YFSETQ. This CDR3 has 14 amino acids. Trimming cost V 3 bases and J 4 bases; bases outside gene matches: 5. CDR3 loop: CASSSRTGPYGYTF. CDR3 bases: TGCGCCAGCAGCTCTCGGACAGGGCCCTATGGCTACACCTTC.

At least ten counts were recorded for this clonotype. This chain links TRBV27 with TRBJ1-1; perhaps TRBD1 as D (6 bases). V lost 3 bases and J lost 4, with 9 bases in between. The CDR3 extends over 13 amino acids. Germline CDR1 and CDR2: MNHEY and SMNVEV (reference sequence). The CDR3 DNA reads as TGTGCCAGCAGTTTCAGGGGAGGCACTGAAGCTTTCTTT. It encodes CASSFRGGTEAFF.

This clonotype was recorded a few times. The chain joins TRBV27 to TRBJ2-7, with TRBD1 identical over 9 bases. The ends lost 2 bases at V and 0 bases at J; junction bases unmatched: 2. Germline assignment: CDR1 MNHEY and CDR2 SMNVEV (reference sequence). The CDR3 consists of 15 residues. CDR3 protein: CASSLTGQGSYEQYF. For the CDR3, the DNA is TGTGCCAGCAGTTTAACGGGACAGGGCTCCTACGAGCAGTACTTC.

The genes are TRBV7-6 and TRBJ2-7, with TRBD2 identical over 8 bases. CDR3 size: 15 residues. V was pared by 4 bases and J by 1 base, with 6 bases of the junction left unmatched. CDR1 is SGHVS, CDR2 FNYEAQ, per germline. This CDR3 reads CASSYQAGASYEQYF. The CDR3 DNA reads TGTGCCAGCAGCTACCAAGCGGGAGCGTCCTACGAGCAGTACTTC. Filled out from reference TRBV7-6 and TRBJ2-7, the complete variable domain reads GAGVSQSPRYKVTKRGQDVALRCDPISGHVSLYWYRQALGQGPEFLTYFNYEAQQDKSGLPNDRFSAERPEGSISTLTIQRTEQRDSAMYRCASSYQAGASYEQYFGPGTRLTVT.

The CDR3 bases are TGTGCCAGCAGTTATGCAGCGGTAAGCTCCTACAATGAGCAGTTCTTC. It specifies CASSYAAVSSYNEQFF. The rearrangement links TRBV6-1 to TRBJ2-1; tentatively, D is TRBD2 (5 bases). The germline CDR1 and CDR2 sequences are MNHNS and SASEGT. This CDR3 comprises 16 residues. V lost 5 bases and J 0 bases, leaving 14 bases between the germline ends.

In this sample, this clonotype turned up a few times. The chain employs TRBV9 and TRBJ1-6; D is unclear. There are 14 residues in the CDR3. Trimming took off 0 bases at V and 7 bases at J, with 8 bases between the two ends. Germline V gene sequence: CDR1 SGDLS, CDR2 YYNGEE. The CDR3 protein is CASSVGSPNSPLHF. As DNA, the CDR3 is TGTGCCAGCAGCGTAGGCAGCCCCAATTCACCCCTCCACTTT.

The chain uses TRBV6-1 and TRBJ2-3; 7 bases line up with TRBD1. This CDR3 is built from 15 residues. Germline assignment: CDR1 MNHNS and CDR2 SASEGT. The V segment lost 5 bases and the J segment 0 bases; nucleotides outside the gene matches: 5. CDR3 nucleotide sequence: TGTGCCAGCAGTCGGGACAGCCAAAGCACAGATACGCAGTATTTT. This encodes CASSRDSQSTDTQYF.

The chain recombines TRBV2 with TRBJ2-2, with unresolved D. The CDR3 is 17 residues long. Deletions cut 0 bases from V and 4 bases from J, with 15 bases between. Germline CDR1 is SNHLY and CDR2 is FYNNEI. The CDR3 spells CASSEARWAHGTGELFF. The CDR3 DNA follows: TGTGCCAGCAGTGAAGCGAGGTGGGCACATGGCACCGGGGAGCTGTTTTTT. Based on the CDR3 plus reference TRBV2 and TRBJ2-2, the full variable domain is EPEVTQTPSHQVTQMGQEVILRCVPISNHLYFYWYRQILGQKVEFLVSFYNNEISEKSEIFDDQFSVERPDGSNFTLKIRSTKLEDSAMYFCASSEARWAHGTGELFFGEGSRLTVL.

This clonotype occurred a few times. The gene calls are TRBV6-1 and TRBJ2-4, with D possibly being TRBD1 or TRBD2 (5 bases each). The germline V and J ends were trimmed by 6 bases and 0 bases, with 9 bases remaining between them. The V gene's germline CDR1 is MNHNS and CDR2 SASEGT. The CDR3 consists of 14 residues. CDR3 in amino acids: CASRGELAKNIQYF. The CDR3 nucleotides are TGTGCCAGCAGGGGGGAACTAGCCAAAAACATTCAGTACTTC.

CDR3 DNA sequence: TGTGCCTGGAGTCCCTGGGGGAACTCACATGAAAAACTGTTTTTT. Translation gives CAWSPWGNSHEKLFF. The V call is TRBV30, the J call TRBJ1-4; possibly TRBD1 for D (5 bases). Trimming stripped 2 bases from V and 6 bases from J, with 16 bases between. This CDR3 has 15 amino acids. The germline CDR1 and CDR2 sequences are GTSNPN and SVGIG (reference sequence).

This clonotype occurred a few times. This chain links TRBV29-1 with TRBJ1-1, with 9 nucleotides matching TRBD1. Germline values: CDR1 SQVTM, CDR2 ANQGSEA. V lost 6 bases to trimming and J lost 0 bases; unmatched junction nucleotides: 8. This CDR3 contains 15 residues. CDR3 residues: CSVTETGGMNTEAFF. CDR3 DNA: TGCAGCGTCACAGAGACAGGGGGGATGAACACTGAAGCTTTCTTT.

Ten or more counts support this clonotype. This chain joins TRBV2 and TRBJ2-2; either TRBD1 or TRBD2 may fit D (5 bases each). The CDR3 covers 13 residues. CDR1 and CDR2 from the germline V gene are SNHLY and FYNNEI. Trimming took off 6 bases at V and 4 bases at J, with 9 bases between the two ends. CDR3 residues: CASRRDLTGELFF. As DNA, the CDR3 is TGTGCCAGCAGAAGGGACCTCACCGGGGAGCTGTTTTTT.

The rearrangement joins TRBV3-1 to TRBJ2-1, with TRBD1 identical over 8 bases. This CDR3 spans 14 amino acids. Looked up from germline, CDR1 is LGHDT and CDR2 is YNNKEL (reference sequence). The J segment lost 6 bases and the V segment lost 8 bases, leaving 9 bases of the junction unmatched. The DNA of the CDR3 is TGTGCCAGCCAAAAGGACAGGGTGTCCAATGAGCAGTTCTTC. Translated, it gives CASQKDRVSNEQFF.

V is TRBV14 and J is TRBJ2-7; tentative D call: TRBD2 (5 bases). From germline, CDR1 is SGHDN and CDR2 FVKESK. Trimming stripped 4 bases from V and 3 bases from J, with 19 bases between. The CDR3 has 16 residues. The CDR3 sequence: CASSPPWWTGDYEQYF. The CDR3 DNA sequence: TGTGCCAGCAGCCCCCCTTGGTGGACTGGAGACTACGAGCAGTACTTC.

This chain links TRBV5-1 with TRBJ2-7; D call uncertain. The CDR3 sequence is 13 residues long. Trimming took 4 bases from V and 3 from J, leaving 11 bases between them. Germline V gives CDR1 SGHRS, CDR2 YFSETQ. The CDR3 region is CASSSDGYYEQYF. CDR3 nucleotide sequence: TGCGCCAGCAGCAGTGACGGATACTACGAGCAGTACTTC.

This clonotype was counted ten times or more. The CDR3 reads CASSTVADSSYEQYF. The CDR3 coding sequence is TGTGCCAGCAGTACCGTGGCGGATAGCTCCTACGAGCAGTACTTC. The chain uses TRBV6-1 and TRBJ2-7; D call uncertain. V was clipped by 5 bases and J by 0 bases, with 14 bases between them. Germline V lookup: CDR1 MNHNS, CDR2 SASEGT. The CDR3 length is 15 residues.

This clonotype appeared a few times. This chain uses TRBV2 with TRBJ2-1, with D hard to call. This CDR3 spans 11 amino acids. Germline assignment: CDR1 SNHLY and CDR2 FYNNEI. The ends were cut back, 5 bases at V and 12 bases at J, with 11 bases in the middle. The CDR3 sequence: CASSQTSGQFF. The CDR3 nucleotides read TGTGCCAGCAGTCAGACCTCGGGGCAGTTCTTC.

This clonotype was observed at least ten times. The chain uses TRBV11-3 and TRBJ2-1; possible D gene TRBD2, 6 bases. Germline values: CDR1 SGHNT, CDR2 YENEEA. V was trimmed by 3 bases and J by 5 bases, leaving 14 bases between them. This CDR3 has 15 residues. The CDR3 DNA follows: TGTGCCAGCAGCTTCGGCTTAGCGGTCGACAATGAGCAGTTCTTC. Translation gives CASSFGLAVDNEQFF.

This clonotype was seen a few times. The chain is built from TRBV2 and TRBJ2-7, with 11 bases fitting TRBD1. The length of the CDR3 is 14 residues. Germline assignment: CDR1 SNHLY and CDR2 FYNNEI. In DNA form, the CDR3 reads TGTGTAGCAGGTGCCGGGACAGGGGGGTACGAGCAGTACTTC. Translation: CVAGAGTGGYEQYF.

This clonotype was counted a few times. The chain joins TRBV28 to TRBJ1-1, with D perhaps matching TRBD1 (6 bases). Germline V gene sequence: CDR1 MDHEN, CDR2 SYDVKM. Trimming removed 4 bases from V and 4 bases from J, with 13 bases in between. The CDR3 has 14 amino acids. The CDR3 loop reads CASSSRTEITEAFF. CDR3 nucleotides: TGTGCCAGCAGTTCTCGGACAGAAATCACTGAAGCTTTCTTT.

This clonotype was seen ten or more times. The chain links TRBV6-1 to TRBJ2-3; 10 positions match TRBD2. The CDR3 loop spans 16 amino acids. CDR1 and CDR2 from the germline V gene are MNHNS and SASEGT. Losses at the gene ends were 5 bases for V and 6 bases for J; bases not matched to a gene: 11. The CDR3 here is CASSPPAGGVADTQYF. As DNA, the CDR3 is TGTGCCAGCAGTCCACCAGCGGGAGGGGTCGCGGATACGCAGTATTTT.

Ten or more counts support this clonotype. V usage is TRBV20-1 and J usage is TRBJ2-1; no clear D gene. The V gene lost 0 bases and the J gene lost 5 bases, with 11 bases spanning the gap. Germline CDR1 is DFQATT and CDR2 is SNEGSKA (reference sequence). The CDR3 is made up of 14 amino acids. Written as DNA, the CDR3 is TGCAGTGCTAGAGACCCCCCTAGGAACAATGAGCAGTTCTTC. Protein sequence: CSARDPPRNNEQFF.

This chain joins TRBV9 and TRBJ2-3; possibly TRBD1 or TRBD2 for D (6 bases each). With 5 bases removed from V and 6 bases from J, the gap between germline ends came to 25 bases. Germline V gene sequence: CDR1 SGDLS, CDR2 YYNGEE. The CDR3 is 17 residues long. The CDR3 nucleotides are TGTGCCAGCAGGCCCTACAGGGAGGAAGGGGATGGGGATACGCAGTATTTT. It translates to CASRPYREEGDGDTQYF.

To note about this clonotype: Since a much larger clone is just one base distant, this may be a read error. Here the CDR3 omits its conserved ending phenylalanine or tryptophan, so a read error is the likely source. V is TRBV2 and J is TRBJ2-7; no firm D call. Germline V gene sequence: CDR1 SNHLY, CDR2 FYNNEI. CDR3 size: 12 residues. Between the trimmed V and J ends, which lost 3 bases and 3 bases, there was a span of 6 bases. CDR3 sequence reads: CASSDWGYEQYL. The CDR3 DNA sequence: TGTGCCAGCAGTGATTGGGGCTACGAGCAGTACCTC.

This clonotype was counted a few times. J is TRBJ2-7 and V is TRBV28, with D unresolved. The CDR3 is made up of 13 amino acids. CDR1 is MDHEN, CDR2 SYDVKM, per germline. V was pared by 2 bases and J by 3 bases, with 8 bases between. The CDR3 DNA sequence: TGTGCCAGCAGTTTACCATTGGGCTACGAGCAGTACTTC. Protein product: CASSLPLGYEQYF.

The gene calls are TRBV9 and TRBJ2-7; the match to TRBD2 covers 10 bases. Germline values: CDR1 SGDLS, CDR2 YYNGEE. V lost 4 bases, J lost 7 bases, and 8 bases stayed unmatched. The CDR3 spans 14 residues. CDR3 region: CASSPPGLAREQYF. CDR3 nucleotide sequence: TGTGCCAGCAGCCCACCGGGACTAGCGCGGGAGCAGTACTTC.

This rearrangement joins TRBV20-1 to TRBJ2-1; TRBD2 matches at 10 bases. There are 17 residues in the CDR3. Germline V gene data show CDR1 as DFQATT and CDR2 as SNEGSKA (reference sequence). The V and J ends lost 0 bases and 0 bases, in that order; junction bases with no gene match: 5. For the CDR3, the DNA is TGCAGTGCTAGAGATTACCGGACTAGCGGCTCCTACAATGAGCAGTTCTTC. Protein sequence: CSARDYRTSGSYNEQFF.